The 27 T cell receptor beta chains in this list originate from one sample, sequenced in a study of T cell repertoires in cytomegalovirus infection. TCRdb itself ran the reads through MiXCR, one entry per CDR3 protein. The sample holds about 83,000 distinct CDR3 sequences, about 24% seen once. No cognate antigen is known for these TCRs. The material sequenced was CD8+ T cells from cultured PBMCs, taken from culture after CMV antigen stimulation. All receptors come from a human donor in good health (CMV status not recorded). Some clones in this sample may be carry-over from other donors' samples.

This clonotype was observed a handful of times. V gene TRBV7-8 combines with J gene TRBJ1-2; a possible D gene is TRBD1 (5 bases). This CDR3 is 15 amino acids long. Germline lookup yields CDR1 SGHVS and CDR2 FQNEAQ. V was clipped by 4 bases and J by 1 base, with 13 bases between them. The CDR3 DNA reads as TGTGCCAGCAGCTACAGGAGGGGCGTTAACTATGGCTACACCTTC. Protein sequence: CASSYRRGVNYGYTF.

The gene calls are TRBV9 and TRBJ2-5; 15 bases agree with TRBD2. The germline V gene encodes CDR1 SGDLS and CDR2 YYNGEE. The CDR3 is 20 amino acids. J was trimmed by 9 bases and V by 2 bases; bases with no gene match: 20. CDR3 sequence reads: CASSVSSKGLAGGSSKAQYF. CDR3 DNA sequence: TGTGCCAGCAGCGTGTCCTCCAAAGGACTAGCGGGGGGGTCCTCGAAGGCCCAGTACTTC.

This clonotype was seen at least ten times. The chain carries TRBV27 and TRBJ2-1; TRBD1 agrees at 9 bases. Germline V lookup: CDR1 MNHEY, CDR2 SMNVEV (reference sequence). Trimming removed 8 bases from V and 5 bases from J; junction bases left unmatched: 7. This CDR3 has 14 residues. The CDR3 DNA follows: TGTGCCAGCTGTCGGGACAGGGTCAACAATGAGCAGTTCTTC. Translated, it gives CASCRDRVNNEQFF.

The J gene is TRBJ2-1, the V gene TRBV14, with TRBD2 matching 8 bases. The V gene's germline CDR1 is SGHDN and CDR2 FVKESK. CDR3 length: 20 residues. V gave up 3 bases and J gave up 4 bases; unmatched junction bases: 20. The CDR3 is CASSHAGTSGPEGGYNEQFF. The CDR3 nucleotides read TGTGCCAGCAGCCATGCCGGAACTAGCGGACCGGAAGGAGGGTACAATGAGCAGTTCTTC.

This clonotype was detected a few times. The CDR3 region is CASSPRGIVQYF. CDR3 nucleotide sequence: TGTGCCAGCAGTCCGAGGGGGATCGTCCAGTACTTC. The chain joins TRBV12-3 or TRBV12-4 to TRBJ2-5; a weak D match, TRBD1 (6 bases). CDR3 length: 12 amino acids. Trimming shortened V by 5 bases and J by 10 bases, and 14 bases separated the two germline ends.

The V gene is TRBV6-1, the J gene TRBJ2-1, with D perhaps assigned TRBD1 or TRBD2 (5 bases each). The CDR3 has 13 amino acids. Germline V gene data show CDR1 as MNHNS and CDR2 as SASEGT. The V and J ends lost 6 bases and 8 bases respectively, with 14 bases between them. In nucleotides, the CDR3 is TGTGCCAGCAGGGCCCTACGGGGCGATGAGCAGTTCTTC. Translating gives CASRALRGDEQFF.

This clonotype was seen ten or more times. CDR3 protein: CASSLGGTSGGAWADTQYF. CDR3 nucleotides: TGTGCCAGCAGCTTAGGAGGGACTAGCGGGGGGGCCTGGGCAGATACGCAGTATTTT. The rearrangement links TRBV7-6 to TRBJ2-3; TRBD2 agrees at 16 bases. The V and J ends lost 1 base and 4 bases, in that order; junction bases with no gene match: 8. The CDR3 sequence is 19 residues long. Germline lookup yields CDR1 SGHVS and CDR2 FNYEAQ.

This clonotype was observed a handful of times. The rearrangement uses TRBV6-2 or TRBV6-3 and TRBJ2-1, with D uncertain. The germline V gene encodes CDR1 MNHEY and CDR2 SVGEGT. V gave up 2 bases and J gave up 9 bases, with 17 bases separating them. This CDR3 has 15 residues. The CDR3 protein is CASSYAEVYEFEQFF. CDR3 sequence (DNA): TGTGCCAGCAGTTACGCCGAAGTGTACGAATTTGAGCAGTTCTTC.

As for this clonotype: A read error may be the cause here, since a much bigger clone is one base away. The CDR3 DNA is TGTGCCAGCAGTGAAGTGCTAGCGGACTACAATGAGCAGTTCTTC. This translates into CASSEVLADYNEQFF. This chain connects TRBV6-1 to TRBJ2-1, with 7 bases matching TRBD2. Losses at the gene ends were 1 base for V and 3 bases for J; bases not matched to a gene: 3. CDR1 MNHNS and CDR2 SASEGT come from the germline V gene. The CDR3 contains 15 residues.

This sequence joins TRBV9 and TRBJ1-1, with D perhaps matching TRBD1 (5 bases). V was clipped by 0 bases and J by 0 bases, with 15 bases between them. CDR1 and CDR2 from the germline V gene are SGDLS and YYNGEE. This CDR3 is 17 amino acids long. The CDR3 here is CASSVEYLLGVNTEAFF. CDR3 DNA: TGTGCCAGCAGCGTAGAATATCTCTTGGGGGTGAACACTGAAGCTTTCTTT.

This clonotype was seen ten or more times. The genes are TRBV19 and TRBJ1-5; D is undetermined. Trimming pared 3 bases from V and 7 bases from J, leaving 16 bases between. The V gene's germline CDR1 is LNHDA and CDR2 SQIVND (reference sequence). The CDR3 consists of 15 residues. The CDR3 protein is CASSMYLVGDQPQHF. The DNA of the CDR3 is TGTGCCAGTAGTATGTATTTGGTGGGTGACCAGCCCCAGCATTTT.

As to this clonotype: Given a much more abundant clone one base away, this may be a read error. The rearrangement links TRBV7-6 to TRBJ2-1, with D possibly called TRBD1 or TRBD2 (5 bases each). The CDR3 has 14 amino acids. Germline V gene lookup returns CDR1 SGHVS and CDR2 FNYEAQ. Here the CDR3 reads CASTLSGPPNEQFF. CDR3 coding DNA: TGTGCCAGCACCTTATCGGGACCCCCGAATGAGCAGTTCTTC.

This clonotype was observed a few times. The chain has TRBV6-4 and TRBJ2-1; unclear D gene. V lost 0 bases to trimming and J lost 6 bases, with 3 bases between them. CDR1 is MRHNA, CDR2 SNTAGT, per germline. There are 12 residues in the CDR3. CDR3 in amino acids: CASSDSGNEQFF. The CDR3 DNA reads as TGTGCCAGCAGTGACTCAGGCAATGAGCAGTTCTTC.

This clonotype was seen a few times. This chain joins TRBV28 and TRBJ1-6, with TRBD1 matching 8 bases. V shed 9 bases, J shed 5 bases, and the junction held 9 bases outside the gene matches. Germline-derived CDR1 and CDR2 are MDHEN and SYDVKM. This CDR3 spans 15 amino acids. CDR3 nucleotides: TGTGCCAGTCACGACAGGGGACGGAATAATTCACCCCTCCACTTT. Translated: CASHDRGRNNSPLHF.

The J gene is TRBJ2-2, the V gene TRBV6-5; a weak D match, TRBD1 (6 bases). This CDR3 is 17 amino acids long. CDR1 and CDR2 from the germline V gene are MNHEY and SVGAGI. The V end was cut by 0 bases, the J end by 7 bases, with 18 bases between. CDR3 residues: CASSYSRGSALLGELFF. DNA of the CDR3: TGTGCCAGCAGTTACTCGAGGGGGAGTGCCCTCCTCGGGGAGCTGTTTTTT.

The chain uses TRBV5-4 and TRBJ2-1; 8 bases fit TRBD1. V lost 1 base and J lost 4; bases outside the gene matches: 13. From germline, CDR1 is SGHNT and CDR2 YYREEE (reference sequence). The CDR3 loop spans 18 amino acids. The CDR3, as DNA: TGTGCCAGCAGCTTGCCCACCCGAGGGACAGGACCTTACAATGAGCAGTTCTTC. Translated: CASSLPTRGTGPYNEQFF.

This clonotype was seen only a few times. CDR3: CASSYFPLAGENNEQFF. CDR3 coding DNA: TGTGCCAGCAGTTACTTCCCCCTAGCGGGAGAAAACAATGAGCAGTTCTTC. This chain links TRBV6-5 with TRBJ2-1; 10 bases are a match to TRBD2. Trimming removed 1 base from V and 5 bases from J; junction bases left unmatched: 8. The germline CDR1 and CDR2 sequences are MNHEY and SVGAGI. This CDR3 has 17 amino acids.

This clonotype was picked up many times. The CDR3 loop reads CASSIKAGGPYNEQFF. The CDR3 DNA is TGTGCCAGTAGTATAAAAGCGGGAGGGCCCTACAATGAGCAGTTCTTC. The chain combines TRBV19 with TRBJ2-1; 10 nucleotides agree with TRBD2. Germline lookup yields CDR1 LNHDA and CDR2 SQIVND (reference sequence). The CDR3 is 16 amino acids. The junction had 3 bases not matched to a gene; V was cut back by 2 bases and J by 2 bases.

DNA of the CDR3: TGTGCCAGCAGTTCAGGGAGCGGCACCGGGGAGCTGTTTTTT. Protein: CASSSGSGTGELFF. The chain recombines TRBV27 with TRBJ2-2; either TRBD1 or TRBD2 may supply D (5 bases each). The germline gives CDR1 MNHEY, CDR2 SMNVEV (reference sequence). V lost 4 bases to trimming and J lost 4 bases, with 10 bases between them. The CDR3 runs 14 residues.

This clonotype appeared many times. The rearrangement links TRBV7-2 to TRBJ1-5, with 9 bases lining up with TRBD1. J was trimmed by 3 bases and V by 5 bases; bases with no gene match: 5. This CDR3 is built from 15 residues. Germline V CDR1 and CDR2: SGHTA, FQGNSA. The DNA of the CDR3 is TGTGCCAGCAGCGGAGGACAGGGGACCAATCAGCCCCAGCATTTT. This gives the protein CASSGGQGTNQPQHF.

As DNA, the CDR3 is TGTGCCAGCAGCTCTCGCGGGGTAGCGTCCTACGAGCAGTACTTC. Translating gives CASSSRGVASYEQYF. The chain uses TRBV28 and TRBJ2-7; maybe TRBD2 (6 bases). The germline V gene encodes CDR1 MDHEN and CDR2 SYDVKM. V dropped 6 bases and J dropped 1 base, with 16 bases sitting between them. The CDR3 is made up of 15 amino acids.

This sequence joins TRBV28 and TRBJ2-3, with 14 bases fitting TRBD2. Germline CDR1 and CDR2: MDHEN and SYDVKM. J gave up 0 bases and V 3 bases, and 5 bases lay outside the gene matches. The CDR3 extends over 18 amino acids. CDR3 sequence reads: CASSLWTSGGFSTDTQYF. CDR3 DNA sequence: TGTGCCAGCAGTTTGTGGACTAGCGGGGGGTTTAGCACAGATACGCAGTATTTT.

The table lists this clonotype with many counts. The rearrangement links TRBV7-9 to TRBJ2-7, with 8 bases matching TRBD1. Germline V gene sequence: CDR1 SEHNR, CDR2 FQNEAQ (reference sequence). The V gene end was trimmed by 5 bases and the J gene end by 0 bases; junction bases not matched to a gene: 6. The CDR3 length is 15 residues. In nucleotides, the CDR3 is TGTGCCAGCAGCCCAGACAGGGGTTCCTCCTACGAGCAGTACTTC. Protein sequence: CASSPDRGSSYEQYF.

This clonotype was seen more than once but under ten times. The chain recombines TRBV24-1 with TRBJ2-3; 9 nucleotides agree with TRBD2. This CDR3 has 15 residues. Trimming took 5 bases from V and 4 from J; bases not matched to a gene: 6. In germline, CDR1 is KGHDR, CDR2 SFDVKD. The CDR3 region has the DNA TGTGCCACCAGTGGATCTAGCGGGGTATCAGATACGCAGTATTTT. Encoded protein: CATSGSSGVSDTQYF.

This clonotype showed up just a few times. The gene calls are TRBV5-6 and TRBJ2-2; 7 nucleotides align to TRBD2. CDR3 length: 12 amino acids. Germline V gene data show CDR1 as SGHDT and CDR2 as YYEEEE. Written as DNA, the CDR3 is TGTGGAGGGAGGGTCCGCACCGGGGAGCTGTTTTTT. Translated, it gives CGGRVRTGELFF.

This clonotype turned up a few times. CDR3 sequence reads: CASALDGHQPQHF. Written as DNA, the CDR3 is TGTGCTAGTGCCTTAGACGGTCATCAGCCCCAGCATTTT. The chain uses TRBV12-5 and TRBJ1-5; D gene unclear. CDR1 and CDR2 (germline): LGHNT, FRNRAP. The CDR3 spans 13 residues. The ends were cut back, 7 bases at V and 5 bases at J, with 12 bases in the middle. Based on the CDR3 plus reference TRBV12-5 and TRBJ1-5, the full variable domain is DARVTQTPRHKVTEMGQEVTMRCQPILGHNTVFWYRQTMMQGLELLAYFRNRAPLDDSGMPKDRFSAEMPDATLATLKIQPSEPRDSAVYFCASALDGHQPQHFGDGTRLSIL.

This chain uses TRBV29-1 with TRBJ1-2; 7 nucleotides line up with TRBD1. The CDR3 covers 12 residues. Unmatched junction bases numbered 9, after V lost 6 bases and J lost 8 bases. Germline V gives CDR1 SQVTM, CDR2 ANQGSEA. The CDR3 sequence is CSVPGGGGGYTF. CDR3 sequence (DNA): TGCAGCGTACCCGGTGGAGGGGGCGGCTACACCTTC.